These 5 T cell receptor beta chains share one sample of origin, sequenced in a study of beta chain features in type 1 diabetes. The sequenced template was cDNA made from the entire isolated RNA. Generated by immunoSEQ multiplex PCR, the TCRdb table keeps only in-frame clones and is missing some. The table shows some 150,000 clones, with 6.9% occurring only once. The source material was central memory CD4+ T cells from blood. These receptors all come from a woman in her 30s in good health.

This clone was counted only a few times. This chain uses TRBV11-2 with TRBJ2-2; 10 nucleotides line up with TRBD2. The CDR3 loop spans 16 amino acids. CDR1 is SGHAT and CDR2 is FQNNGV in the germline V gene. The V gene end was trimmed by 5 bases and the J gene end by 5 bases; junction bases not matched to a gene: 8. CDR3 protein: CASSRAGGPYTGELFF. CDR3 DNA sequence: TGTGCCAGCAGCCGAGCGGGAGGGCCTTATACCGGGGAGCTGTTTTTT.

This clone was observed many times. This chain uses TRBV30 with TRBJ2-7; TRBD1 agrees at 7 bases. Germline V lookup: CDR1 GTSNPN, CDR2 SVGIG (reference sequence). Germline trimming cut 0 bases from V and 3 bases from J; bases unmatched to any gene: 5. The CDR3 has 14 amino acids. CDR3 in amino acids: CAWSVSGQDYEQYF. CDR3 DNA sequence: TGTGCCTGGAGTGTTTCCGGACAGGACTACGAGCAGTACTTC. Supplemented by reference TRBV30 and TRBJ2-7, the full variable domain reads SQTIHQWPATLVQPVGSPLSLECTVEGTSNPNLYWYRQAAGRGLQLLFYSVGIGQISSEVPQNLSASRPQDRQFILSSKKLLLSDSGFYLCAWSVSGQDYEQYFGPGTRLTVT.

This chain connects TRBV7-9 to TRBJ2-7; TRBD2 aligns across 10 bases. J gave up 4 bases and V 6 bases, and 9 bases lay outside the gene matches. Germline V lookup: CDR1 SEHNR, CDR2 FQNEAQ (reference sequence). This CDR3 contains 15 residues. The CDR3 region is CASSYITSGKYEQYF. The CDR3 DNA reads as TGTGCCAGCAGTTACATTACTAGCGGGAAGTACGAGCAGTACTTC.

In its sample, this clone was seen many times. CDR3 region: CASSLSGGGADTQYF. The CDR3 DNA follows: TGTGCCAGCAGCTTATCCGGAGGGGGCGCAGATACGCAGTATTTT. V and J are TRBV7-9 and TRBJ2-3; possibly TRBD1 for D (7 bases). This CDR3 is 15 amino acids long. The germline gives CDR1 SEHNR, CDR2 FQNEAQ (reference sequence). V lost 2 bases to trimming and J lost 4 bases, with 13 bases between them.

This chain uses TRBV9 with TRBJ2-3; no firm D call. Germline values: CDR1 SGDLS, CDR2 YYNGEE. V gave up 2 bases and J gave up 2 bases, with 6 bases separating them. The CDR3 is 13 residues long. In DNA, the CDR3 is TGTGCCAGCAGCGTGTCCAACACAGATACGCAGTATTTT. It is translated as CASSVSNTDTQYF.